This record concerns one T cell receptor (beta chain) sequence. Its antigen is still unknown. This entry belongs to a study of shared clonotypes between healthy human individuals. Study results and caveats: Sampling included only blood; tissue repertoires likely differ.

The assay ran at deep level. In replicate PCRs of sorted subsets, roughly 200 ng DNA, approximately 32,000 T cell genomes, was used. Some clones are missing from TCRdb's copy, which holds only in-frame ones; the method was immunoSEQ multiplex PCR. The sample has some 500,000 clones; 95% to 96% are singletons. Investigators divided CD4+ cells into CD45RA+ naive and CD45RA-negative memory subsets. Per the germline V gene, CDR1 is MDHEN and CDR2 is SYDVKM. The CDR3 spans 14 residues. V gave up 5 bases and J gave up 7 bases, with 15 bases separating them. The receptor comes from a woman in her 30s in good health. The source material was naive CD4+ T cells sorted from blood. The subset is: CD45RA+ positively selected. The V call is TRBV28, the J call TRBJ1-5; D gene unclear. Here the CDR3 reads CASSTSGVKQPQHF. Here the CDR3 DNA reads TGTGCCAGCAGTACATCTGGGGTAAAGCAGCCCCAGCATTTT.